Shown below are 29 T cell receptor beta chains from a single sample sequenced in a study of beta chain features in type 1 diabetes. Study results and limitations: All four CD4+ subsets of Type 1 diabetes patients contained TCRB CDR3s that were moderately but significantly shorter.

Sequenced material consisted of expressed TCRB transcripts (all of the isolated RNA was reverse transcribed). Some clones are missing from TCRdb's copy, which holds only in-frame ones; the method was immunoSEQ multiplex PCR. The sample records fewer than 300,000 clones, 9.5% to 13% being singletons. The antigens for these receptors are not known. The sample taken for sequencing was naive CD4+ T cells from blood. The receptor source for this set is a young man with type 1 diabetes.

A few counts support this clone. The chain is built from TRBV28 and TRBJ2-7, with TRBD1 matching 8 bases. Germline loops: CDR1 MDHEN, CDR2 SYDVKM. The ends lost 5 bases at V and 3 bases at J; junction bases unmatched: 6. The CDR3 consists of 14 residues. Written as DNA, the CDR3 is TGTGCCAGCAGTCAAGGGGGACAGGACTACGAGCAGTACTTC. It codes for CASSQGGQDYEQYF.

The genes are TRBV12-5 and TRBJ1-1; unclear D gene. Germline CDR1 reads LGHNT; CDR2 reads FRNRAP. The CDR3 is made up of 13 amino acids. The V and J ends lost 2 bases and 11 bases respectively, with 15 bases between them. Here the CDR3 DNA reads TGTGCTAGTGGTTTGCTCTCGGGGTCGTCGGCTTTCTTT. It codes for CASGLLSGSSAFF.

The chain employs TRBV6-5 and TRBJ1-5, with 8 positions matching TRBD1. This CDR3 spans 12 amino acids. V was pared by 11 bases and J by 5 bases, with 5 bases of the junction left unmatched. Germline CDR1 is MNHEY and CDR2 is SVGAGI. In DNA, the CDR3 is TGTGCCGCTGGACAGGGTCATCAGCCCCAGCATTTT. Translated: CAAGQGHQPQHF.

This chain joins TRBV25-1 and TRBJ2-2; D unclear. There are 12 residues in the CDR3. V was cut by 7 bases and J by 1 base, with 4 bases left in between. Germline V gene sequence: CDR1 MGHDK, CDR2 SYGVNS. CDR3 in amino acids: CASTRNTGELFF. CDR3 DNA: TGTGCCAGCACTAGGAACACCGGGGAGCTGTTTTTT.

The V call is TRBV20-1, the J call TRBJ1-1; D ambiguous. The germline V gene has CDR1 DFQATT and CDR2 SNEGSKA (reference sequence). Trimming removed 6 bases from V and 4 bases from J, with 9 bases in between. This CDR3 comprises 11 residues. The CDR3 reads CSAIIATEAFF. The CDR3 DNA reads TGCAGTGCAATCATAGCCACTGAAGCTTTCTTT.

This clone was detected a few times. The chain recombines TRBV28 with TRBJ2-2; 8 positions match TRBD1. Germline CDR1 MDHEN, CDR2 SYDVKM. The V gene end was trimmed by 5 bases and the J gene end by 10 bases; junction bases not matched to a gene: 6. The CDR3 loop spans 13 amino acids. CDR3 nucleotide sequence: TGTGCCAGCAGTGCTCAGGGGGCCCCGGAGCTGTTTTTT. Amino acids: CASSAQGAPELFF.

The chain is built from TRBV5-1 and TRBJ2-1; the match to TRBD1 covers 10 bases. V was pared by 2 bases and J by 0 bases, with 5 bases of the junction left unmatched. This CDR3 region has 17 residues. Germline V gene lookup returns CDR1 SGHRS and CDR2 YFSETQ. CDR3 protein: CASSLWTGGSSYNEQFF. The CDR3, as DNA: TGCGCCAGCAGCTTATGGACAGGGGGTAGCTCCTACAATGAGCAGTTCTTC.

The chain carries TRBV2 and TRBJ2-3, with 8 bases fitting TRBD2. The CDR3 spans 12 residues. The germline V gene has CDR1 SNHLY and CDR2 FYNNEI. The V segment lost 10 bases and the J segment 4 bases; nucleotides outside the gene matches: 4. CDR3 protein: CATRGGADTQYF. CDR3 sequence (DNA): TGTGCCACCCGGGGGGGCGCAGATACGCAGTATTTT. Full variable domain (missing parts from reference TRBV2 and TRBJ2-3): EPEVTQTPSHQVTQMGQEVILRCVPISNHLYFYWYRQILGQKVEFLVSFYNNEISEKSEIFDDQFSVERPDGSNFTLKIRSTKLEDSAMYFCATRGGADTQYFGPGTRLTVL.

The chain employs TRBV10-3 and TRBJ1-5; D perhaps matches TRBD1 (6 bases). Germline values: CDR1 ENHRY, CDR2 SYGVKD. The V end lost 10 bases, the J end lost 8 bases, and 21 bases lay between the germline ends. The CDR3 covers 14 residues. Here the CDR3 DNA reads TGTGCCACCACCAGGGACAAGGAGATAAAGCCCCAGCATTTT. It yields the protein CATTRDKEIKPQHF.

This clone was observed a handful of times. This rearrangement joins TRBV5-1 to TRBJ1-2, with TRBD1 matching over 9 bases. The V gene's germline CDR1 is SGHRS and CDR2 YFSETQ. This CDR3 has 14 residues. Germline trimming cut 4 bases from V and 6 bases from J; bases unmatched to any gene: 7. For the CDR3, the DNA is TGCGCCAGCAGCGCCGGACAGGGGCTGGATGGCTACACCTTC. This codes for CASSAGQGLDGYTF.

In this sample, this clone turned up a few times. The chain is built from TRBV9 and TRBJ2-1, with TRBD2 matching over 12 bases. In germline, CDR1 is SGDLS, CDR2 YYNGEE. Trimming cost V 1 base and J 6 bases; bases outside gene matches: 5. The CDR3 has 16 residues. Here the CDR3 reads CASSVLAGGPSNEQFF. CDR3 coding DNA: TGTGCCAGCAGCGTACTAGCGGGGGGGCCCAGCAATGAGCAGTTCTTC.

This clone showed up just a few times. The chain has TRBV5-4 and TRBJ2-7, with 11 bases identical to TRBD1. Germline values: CDR1 SGHNT, CDR2 YYREEE (reference sequence). V lost 3 bases to trimming and J lost 7 bases; unmatched junction nucleotides: 9. CDR3 length: 15 amino acids. The CDR3 spells CASSSGDRGAPEQYF. The DNA of the CDR3 is TGTGCCAGCAGCTCAGGGGACAGGGGGGCGCCTGAGCAGTACTTC.

This clone has just a few counts. The chain has TRBV5-6 and TRBJ1-1; possible D gene TRBD1, 5 bases. Trimming pared 1 base from V and 3 bases from J, leaving 13 bases between. Germline values: CDR1 SGHDT, CDR2 YYEEEE. This CDR3 has 15 residues. DNA for the CDR3: TGTGCCAGCAGCTTGTTGGCAGGGCCCTACACTGAAGCTTTCTTT. It yields the protein CASSLLAGPYTEAFF.

CDR3 coding DNA: TGTGCCAGCAGCTTAACGGGCGTCGCGGGGGGTGATGAGCAGTACTTC. It is translated as CASSLTGVAGGDEQYF. The chain joins TRBV7-3 to TRBJ2-7; TRBD2 aligns across 8 bases. The CDR3 extends over 16 amino acids. The germline CDR1 and CDR2 sequences are SGHTA and FQGTGA. The J segment lost 7 bases and the V segment lost 0 bases, leaving 11 bases of the junction unmatched.

In this sample, this clone turned up a few times. The V and J genes are TRBV5-1 and TRBJ2-7, with D tentatively TRBD1 (5 bases). The CDR3 covers 13 residues. Germline assignment: CDR1 SGHRS and CDR2 YFSETQ. V lost 2 bases to trimming and J lost 3 bases, with 9 bases between them. CDR3 DNA sequence: TGCGCCAGCAGCTTAGACAGCCTCTACGAGCAGTACTTC. This encodes CASSLDSLYEQYF.

This chain uses TRBV6-1 with TRBJ2-7, with TRBD1 matching 7 bases. The germline CDR1 and CDR2 sequences are MNHNS and SASEGT. The length of the CDR3 is 14 residues. V lost 6 bases to trimming and J lost 2 bases; unmatched junction nucleotides: 7. The CDR3 DNA follows: TGTGCCAGCAGCGGGACAGTCAACCCCTACGAGCAGTACTTC. Translated: CASSGTVNPYEQYF.

This clone was observed a handful of times. The chain employs TRBV7-8 and TRBJ2-2; 11 nucleotides agree with TRBD2. From germline, CDR1 is SGHVS and CDR2 FQNEAQ. The CDR3 is 14 amino acids. The J segment lost 7 bases and the V segment lost 5 bases, leaving 3 bases of the junction unmatched. The CDR3 region has the DNA TGTGCCAGCAGCCAACTAGCGGGGGACGGGGAGCTGTTTTTT. Protein sequence: CASSQLAGDGELFF.

The chain employs TRBV7-2 and TRBJ2-3; TRBD2 matches at 12 bases. After removal of 4 bases from V and 6 bases from J, the junction contained 8 bases not matched to a gene. CDR3 length: 16 residues. The germline V gene has CDR1 SGHTA and CDR2 FQGNSA. The CDR3 here is CASSSSSGGALDTQYF. The CDR3 DNA follows: TGTGCCAGCAGCTCCTCTAGCGGGGGGGCCCTGGATACGCAGTATTTT.

The chain uses TRBV7-9 and TRBJ2-3; 9 bases match TRBD2. This CDR3 comprises 15 residues. The V gene's germline CDR1 is SEHNR and CDR2 FQNEAQ (reference sequence). Trimming took 3 bases from V and 3 from J; bases not matched to a gene: 4. The CDR3 spells CASSLSGGPTDTQYF. The CDR3 bases are TGTGCCAGCAGCTTGAGCGGGGGGCCGACAGATACGCAGTATTTT.

This clone turned up a few times. CDR3 residues: CASSYGGTDTQYF. The CDR3 DNA is TGTGCCAGCAGTTACGGAGGGACAGATACGCAGTATTTT. The chain combines TRBV6-5 with TRBJ2-3, with TRBD2 as a possible D gene (6 bases). The CDR3 sequence is 13 residues long. From germline, CDR1 is MNHEY and CDR2 SVGAGI. With 2 bases removed from V and 3 bases from J, the gap between germline ends came to 6 bases.

On this clone itself: Other nucleotide sequences from this sample produce the same CDR3. The chain couples TRBV6-5 to TRBJ2-7; 9 nucleotides agree with TRBD1. CDR3 size: 14 residues. Germline CDR1 and CDR2: MNHEY and SVGAGI. V lost 0 bases, J lost 4 bases, and 1 base stayed unmatched. The CDR3 bases are TGTGCCAGCAGTTACTCCGGGACAGGGTACGAGCAGTACTTC. The encoded protein is CASSYSGTGYEQYF.

V is TRBV18 and J is TRBJ2-3; 12 bases agree with TRBD2. Trimming removed 2 bases from V and 2 bases from J; junction bases left unmatched: 2. Germline V lookup: CDR1 KGHSH, CDR2 LQKENI. The CDR3 runs to 16 residues. The DNA of the CDR3 is TGTGCCAGCTCACCAACTAGCGGGGGGAACACAGATACGCAGTATTTT. Its translation is CASSPTSGGNTDTQYF.

The chain uses TRBV5-1 and TRBJ2-3, with D perhaps matching TRBD2 (5 bases). This CDR3 region has 14 residues. The V end was cut by 6 bases, the J end by 4 bases, with 15 bases between. Germline V gene data show CDR1 as SGHRS and CDR2 as YFSETQ. The CDR3 DNA is TGCGCCAGCACCTCTGGTCCTAGCCCAGATACGCAGTATTTT. This codes for CASTSGPSPDTQYF.

This clone was seen only a few times. The chain has TRBV6-5 and TRBJ2-2; possibly TRBD1 for D (6 bases). Germline V gene data show CDR1 as MNHEY and CDR2 as SVGAGI. The ends were cut back, 5 bases at V and 5 bases at J, with 9 bases in the middle. The CDR3 runs to 13 residues. CDR3 coding DNA: TGTGCCAGCAGTGACGGACAGACCGGGGAGCTGTTTTTT. Translation gives CASSDGQTGELFF.

The gene calls are TRBV7-3 and TRBJ2-1; 10 bases line up with TRBD1. Germline values: CDR1 SGHTA, CDR2 FQGTGA. The CDR3 loop spans 17 amino acids. Losses at the gene ends were 4 bases for V and 2 bases for J; bases not matched to a gene: 8. CDR3 DNA: TGTGCCAGCAGCTCGGCCTCCGGGACAGGGGCCTACAATGAGCAGTTCTTC. Translation: CASSSASGTGAYNEQFF.

This clone was detected a few times. The chain employs TRBV29-1 and TRBJ1-5; 9 nucleotides match TRBD1. V lost 4 bases and J lost 6; bases outside the gene matches: 4. Germline V gene data show CDR1 as SQVTM and CDR2 as ANQGSEA. This CDR3 is built from 13 residues. The CDR3 sequence is CSVGTGVGQPQHF. In DNA, the CDR3 is TGCAGCGTTGGGACAGGGGTAGGTCAGCCCCAGCATTTT.

The CDR3 is CASAPGLPGELFF. DNA of the CDR3: TGCGCCAGCGCTCCAGGGCTCCCCGGGGAGCTGTTTTTT. The V call is TRBV5-1, the J call TRBJ2-2; perhaps TRBD1 as D (5 bases). Germline loops: CDR1 SGHRS, CDR2 YFSETQ. The V end lost 7 bases, the J end lost 6 bases, and 13 bases lay between the germline ends. The CDR3 length is 13 residues. Together with reference TRBV5-1 and TRBJ2-2, the CDR3 gives the full variable domain: KAGVTQTPRYLIKTRGQQVTLSCSPISGHRSVSWYQQTPGQGLQFLFEYFSETQRNKGNFPGRFSGRQFSNSRSEMNVSTLELGDSALYLCASAPGLPGELFFGEGSRLTVL.

The chain recombines TRBV9 with TRBJ1-2, with unresolved D. The ends were cut back, 3 bases at V and 6 bases at J, with 12 bases in the middle. From germline, CDR1 is SGDLS and CDR2 YYNGEE. CDR3 length equals 13 residues. CDR3 nucleotides: TGTGCCAGCAGCGCACAGACATTAGATGGCTACACCTTC. Protein sequence: CASSAQTLDGYTF.

This clone was observed a few times. The V gene is TRBV5-6, the J gene TRBJ2-1; D not resolved. The CDR3 is 14 amino acids. The V and J ends lost 5 bases and 2 bases respectively, with 11 bases between them. Germline loops: CDR1 SGHDT, CDR2 YYEEEE. DNA of the CDR3: TGTGCCAGCAGGACACGGTGGGCCTACAATGAGCAGTTCTTC. Its translation is CASRTRWAYNEQFF.